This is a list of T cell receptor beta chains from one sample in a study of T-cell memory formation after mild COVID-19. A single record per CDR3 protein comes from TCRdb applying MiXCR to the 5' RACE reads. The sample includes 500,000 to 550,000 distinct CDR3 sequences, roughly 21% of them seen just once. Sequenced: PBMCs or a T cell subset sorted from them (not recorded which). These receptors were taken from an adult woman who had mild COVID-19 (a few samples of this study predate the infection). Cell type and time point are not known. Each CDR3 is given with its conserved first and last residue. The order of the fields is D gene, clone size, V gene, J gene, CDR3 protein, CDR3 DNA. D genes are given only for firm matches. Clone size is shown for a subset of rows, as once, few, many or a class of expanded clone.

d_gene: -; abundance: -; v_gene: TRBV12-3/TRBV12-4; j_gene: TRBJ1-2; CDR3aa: CASSFGPGQPYRGGYTF; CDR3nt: TGTGCCAGCAGTTTTGGGCCGGGGCAGCCCTATCGGGGTGGCTACACCTTC
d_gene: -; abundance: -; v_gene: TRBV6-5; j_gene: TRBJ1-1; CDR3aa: CASSRSLGTGAFF; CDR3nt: TGTGCCAGCAGTCGTAGTTTGGGGACGGGAGCTTTCTTT
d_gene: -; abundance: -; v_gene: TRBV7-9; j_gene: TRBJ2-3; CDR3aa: CASSPEVAGIRDTQYF; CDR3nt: TGTGCCAGCAGCCCCGAGGTGGCAGGGATCCGGGATACGCAGTATTTT
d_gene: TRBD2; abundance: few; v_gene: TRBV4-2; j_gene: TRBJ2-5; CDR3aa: CASSQHGTSGSRETQYF; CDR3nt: TGTGCCAGCAGCCAACACGGGACTAGCGGGAGTCGGGAGACCCAGTACTTC
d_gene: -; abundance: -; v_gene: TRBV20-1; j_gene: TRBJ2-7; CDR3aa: CSARGEGYEQYF; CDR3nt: TGCAGTGCTAGGGGGGAAGGCTACGAGCAGTACTTC
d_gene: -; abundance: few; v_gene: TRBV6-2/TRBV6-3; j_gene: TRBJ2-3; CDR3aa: CASSYSSRVHTQYF; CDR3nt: TGTGCCAGCAGTTACTCGTCCAGGGTGCATACGCAGTATTTT
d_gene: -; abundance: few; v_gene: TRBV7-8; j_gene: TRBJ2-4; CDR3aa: CASSPEPRSGPKKGYF; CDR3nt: TGTGCCAGCAGCCCGGAACCTAGAAGCGGCCCCAAAAAGGGGTACTTC
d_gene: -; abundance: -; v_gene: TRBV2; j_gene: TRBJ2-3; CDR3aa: CASSETSDGTDTQYF; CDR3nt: TGTGCCAGCAGTGAAACGTCCGATGGCACAGATACGCAGTATTTT
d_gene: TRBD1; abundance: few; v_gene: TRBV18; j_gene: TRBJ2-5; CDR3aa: CASSPTTGSRETQYF; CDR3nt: TGTGCCAGCTCACCCACGACAGGGTCGCGGGAGACCCAGTACTTC
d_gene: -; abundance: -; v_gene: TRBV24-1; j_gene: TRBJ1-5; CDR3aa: CATSLGAGSPQHF; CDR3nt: TGTGCCACCAGTCTGGGGGCCGGATCGCCCCAGCATTTT
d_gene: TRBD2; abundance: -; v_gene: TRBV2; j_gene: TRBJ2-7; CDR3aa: CASSEWSGGPGEQYF; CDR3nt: TGTGCCAGCAGTGAATGGAGCGGGGGGCCGGGGGAGCAGTACTTC
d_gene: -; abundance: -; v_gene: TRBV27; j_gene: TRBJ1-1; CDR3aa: CASSLRGFGGTEAFF; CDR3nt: TGTGCCAGCAGTTTACGAGGGTTTGGTGGGACTGAAGCTTTCTTT
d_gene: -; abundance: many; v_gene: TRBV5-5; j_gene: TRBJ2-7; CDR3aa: CASSLLQGSHRGEQYF; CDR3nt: TGTGCCAGCAGCTTGTTACAAGGGAGTCACCGGGGCGAGCAGTACTTC
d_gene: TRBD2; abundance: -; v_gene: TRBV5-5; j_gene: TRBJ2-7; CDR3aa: CASSLWLAGDGEQYF; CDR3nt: TGTGCCAGCAGCTTGTGGTTAGCGGGGGACGGCGAGCAGTACTTC
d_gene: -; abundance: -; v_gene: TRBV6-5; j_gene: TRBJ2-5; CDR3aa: CASSYVLGQKETQYF; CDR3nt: TGTGCCAGCAGTTACGTTTTGGGGCAGAAAGAGACCCAGTACTTC